The clone carrying this T cell receptor beta chain occurred once. What it binds is not known. The data stem from a study of T cell responses to AZD1222 COVID-19 vaccine. Study-wide points: Females outnumbered males among donors, who were mostly white British; clonal diversity was possibly underestimated. Baseline seropositivity characterized only a handful of AZD1222 recipients. Spike was spanned by vaccine-associated CD4 TCRs, which were dominant at 160-218 and 743-854. Elevations in Spike-specific TCR breadth and depth followed administration of two AZD1222 doses.

The assay was immunoSEQ multiplex PCR, and TCRdb's table has in-frame clones only and misses some. This sample has some 80,000 clones, with over 75% found just once. The germline V gene has CDR1 MNHEY and CDR2 SVGAGI. The CDR3 runs 13 residues. Between the trimmed V and J ends, which lost 11 bases and 3 bases, there was a span of 15 bases. This chain uses TRBV6-5 with TRBJ2-3, with TRBD1 as a possible D gene (5 bases). This clonotype was sampled from an adult in good health. This specimen consisted of peripheral blood, obtained on day 0 of MenACWY control vaccination. CDR3 nucleotide sequence: TGTGCCCATTCCCGTGGGGCTACAGATACGCAGTATTTT. Protein: CAHSRGATDTQYF.